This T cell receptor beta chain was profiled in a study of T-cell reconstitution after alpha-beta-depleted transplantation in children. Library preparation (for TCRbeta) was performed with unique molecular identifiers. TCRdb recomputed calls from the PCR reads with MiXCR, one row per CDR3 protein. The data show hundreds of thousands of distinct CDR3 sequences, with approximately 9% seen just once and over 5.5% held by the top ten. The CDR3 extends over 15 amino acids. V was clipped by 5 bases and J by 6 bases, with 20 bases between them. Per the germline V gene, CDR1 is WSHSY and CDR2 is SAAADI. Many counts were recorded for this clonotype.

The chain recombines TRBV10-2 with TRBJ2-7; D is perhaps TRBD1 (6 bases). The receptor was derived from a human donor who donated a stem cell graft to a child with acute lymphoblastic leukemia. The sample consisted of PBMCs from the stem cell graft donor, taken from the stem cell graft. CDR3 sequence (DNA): TGCGCCAGCAGTAAAAACAGGGTGTCCGATTCCGAGCAGTACTTC. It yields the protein CASSKNRVSDSEQYF.